What follows are 18 T cell receptor beta chains derived from one specimen sequenced in a study of T-cell memory formation after mild COVID-19. TCRdb re-called the 5' RACE reads with MiXCR, one entry per CDR3 protein. Of some 410,000 distinct CDR3 sequences in the sample, 20% to 25% are singletons; the top ten hold approximately 14%. The sequencing input was PBMCs or a T cell subset sorted from them (not recorded which). These receptors were collected from an adult woman who had mild COVID-19 (a few samples of this study predate the infection). Cell type and time point are not known.

This rearrangement joins TRBV7-2 to TRBJ2-7, with a weak D call TRBD2 (5 bases). V was trimmed by 3 bases and J by 1 base, leaving 19 bases between them. The CDR3 runs 17 residues. CDR1 is SGHTA and CDR2 is FQGNSA in the germline V gene. CDR3 sequence reads: CASSFRQSGLTSYEQYF. In DNA form, the CDR3 reads TGTGCCAGCAGCTTTCGGCAGAGCGGTCTTACGTCCTACGAGCAGTACTTC.

This clonotype has at least ten counts. V gene TRBV7-3 combines with J gene TRBJ1-1; TRBD1 matches at 7 bases. The CDR3 totals 13 residues. Unmatched junction bases numbered 7, after V lost 5 bases and J lost 7 bases. Germline assignment: CDR1 SGHTA and CDR2 FQGTGA. The CDR3, as DNA: TGTGCCAGCAGCCCCGGACAGGTTCATGAAGCTTTCTTT. Translated: CASSPGQVHEAFF.

The table lists this clonotype with a few counts. The chain is built from TRBV6-4 and TRBJ2-3, with 9 bases matching TRBD2. Looked up from germline, CDR1 is MRHNA and CDR2 is SNTAGT. CDR3 length: 17 residues. The V and J ends lost 0 bases and 2 bases, in that order; junction bases with no gene match: 6. The CDR3 nucleotides are TGTGCCAGCAGTGACTCGAGTGTAGCGGGGGACACAGATACGCAGTATTTT. Its translation: CASSDSSVAGDTDTQYF.

The chain links TRBV25-1 to TRBJ2-5, with D possibly matching TRBD1 (7 bases). CDR3 length equals 16 residues. Germline V gene sequence: CDR1 MGHDK, CDR2 SYGVNS. Deletions cut 4 bases from V and 3 bases from J, with 18 bases between. Here the CDR3 DNA reads TGTGCCAGCAGTGGTGGGGCAGGGGGAGGAAAAGAGACCCAGTACTTC. It yields the protein CASSGGAGGGKETQYF.

The gene calls are TRBV9 and TRBJ2-7; TRBD2 matches 7 bases. Germline CDR1 and CDR2: SGDLS and YYNGEE. The CDR3 contains 16 residues. V gave up 3 bases and J gave up 3 bases; unmatched junction bases: 12. The CDR3 coding sequence is TGTGCCAGCAGCGCCGCATTGGGGGGGTTTGTCTACGAGCAGTACTTC. Translation gives CASSAALGGFVYEQYF.

This clonotype has more than one count but fewer than ten. The chain has TRBV5-1 and TRBJ1-2; the match to TRBD1 covers 10 bases. V lost 7 bases, J lost 3 bases, and 6 bases stayed unmatched. CDR1 and CDR2 (germline): SGHRS, YFSETQ. The CDR3 is 14 residues long. The CDR3 DNA is TGCGCCAGCGGGCGACAGGGGGCCGACTATGGCTACACCTTC. As protein: CASGRQGADYGYTF.

The chain recombines TRBV3-2 with TRBJ2-4. TRBV3-2 is an annotated pseudogene. This CDR3 is built from 17 residues. The CDR3 coding sequence is TGTGCCAGCAGCCCCCCGTCGGCCGGAATAGCCAAAAACATTCAGTACTTC. Translating gives CASSPPSAGIAKNIQYF.

This clonotype was recorded only once. The V and J genes are TRBV20-1 and TRBJ2-5; D might be TRBD2 (6 bases). CDR3 length equals 13 residues. Trimming took 1 base from V and 6 from J, leaving 12 bases between them. The V gene's germline CDR1 is DFQATT and CDR2 SNEGSKA (reference sequence). The CDR3 DNA reads as TGCAGTGCTAGAGTGGGGGGACTCAAGACCCAGTACTTC. It codes for CSARVGGLKTQYF.

This clonotype has only one observation. The chain carries TRBV7-2 and TRBJ2-3; D is unresolved. This CDR3 is 16 amino acids long. Trimming shortened V by 4 bases and J by 0 bases, and 14 bases separated the two germline ends. The V gene's germline CDR1 is SGHTA and CDR2 FQGNSA. CDR3 nucleotide sequence: TGTGCCAGCAGCTCCCCGACGGAGTCTAGCACAGATACGCAGTATTTT. Its translation: CASSSPTESSTDTQYF.

This clonotype was seen at least ten times. This sequence joins TRBV6-1 and TRBJ2-2; D unclear. This CDR3 comprises 15 residues. Trimming shortened V by 2 bases and J by 6 bases, and 13 bases separated the two germline ends. Germline lookup yields CDR1 MNHNS and CDR2 SASEGT. The DNA for the CDR3 is TGTGCCAGCAGTGAAACCTCTGGGGAATCCGGGGAGCTGTTTTTT. Its protein product is CASSETSGESGELFF.

The J gene is TRBJ2-7, the V gene TRBV18; no definite D call. Germline V gives CDR1 KGHSH, CDR2 LQKENI. Trimming took off 0 bases at V and 3 bases at J, with 9 bases between the two ends. The CDR3 sequence is 14 residues long. The CDR3 loop reads CASSPPNGLYEQYF. CDR3 sequence (DNA): TGTGCCAGCTCACCACCGAACGGCCTCTACGAGCAGTACTTC.

Here the CDR3 reads CASSQVVGSPLHF. For the CDR3, the DNA is TGTGCCAGCAGCCAAGTCGTTGGATCACCCCTCCACTTT. The rearrangement joins TRBV3-1 to TRBJ1-6, with D unclear. Germline CDR1 reads LGHDT; CDR2 reads YNNKEL (reference sequence). The CDR3 covers 13 residues. The V end lost 1 base, the J end lost 10 bases, and 8 bases lay between the germline ends.

This rearrangement joins TRBV4-1 to TRBJ2-3; 8 nucleotides line up with TRBD1. Trimming at V came to 3 bases and at J to 4 bases, leaving 6 bases not matched to a gene. This CDR3 spans 15 amino acids. Germline V gives CDR1 MGHRA, CDR2 YSYEKL. CDR3 coding DNA: TGCGCCAGCAGCCAGGTGCAGGGGGCGGCAGATACGCAGTATTTT. This encodes CASSQVQGAADTQYF.

This clonotype appeared a few times. This chain links TRBV5-1 with TRBJ2-3, with D tentatively TRBD2 (5 bases). V dropped 0 bases and J dropped 6 bases, with 14 bases sitting between them. The CDR3 sequence is 15 residues long. The germline V gene encodes CDR1 SGHRS and CDR2 YFSETQ. CDR3 protein: CASSLEPTSSDTQYF. CDR3 in DNA: TGCGCCAGCAGCTTGGAGCCCACTTCTAGCGATACGCAGTATTTT.

This clonotype was recorded a few times. The chain recombines TRBV7-9 with TRBJ2-7; D might be TRBD2 (5 bases). This CDR3 has 15 amino acids. V was shortened by 1 base and J by 7 bases, with 17 bases between the two germline ends. Germline assignment: CDR1 SEHNR and CDR2 FQNEAQ (reference sequence). CDR3 in DNA: TGTGCCAGCAGCTTAGGAGGCGTGCTAGCACAAGAGCAGTACTTC. This encodes CASSLGGVLAQEQYF.

The sample holds a few counts of this clonotype. The genes are TRBV12-3 or TRBV12-4 and TRBJ1-1; no clear D gene. The germline V and J ends were trimmed by 2 bases and 6 bases, with 10 bases remaining between them. This CDR3 is built from 13 residues. This CDR3 is CASSLYAGAEAFF. As DNA, the CDR3 is TGTGCCAGCAGTTTATACGCGGGTGCTGAAGCTTTCTTT.

This chain's CDR3 is CSARDQSPGNNEQFF. In nucleotides, the CDR3 is TGCAGTGCTAGAGATCAGTCTCCTGGCAACAATGAGCAGTTCTTC. The chain couples TRBV20-1 to TRBJ2-1, with no clear D. Germline loops: CDR1 DFQATT, CDR2 SNEGSKA (reference sequence). This CDR3 contains 15 residues. Trimming stripped 0 bases from V and 5 bases from J, with 14 bases between.

This chain connects TRBV11-3 to TRBJ2-4; D might be TRBD2 (6 bases). Trimming removed 0 bases from V and 7 bases from J, with 10 bases in between. This CDR3 comprises 14 residues. From germline, CDR1 is SGHNT and CDR2 YENEEA. This CDR3 is CASSLEGAGNIQYF. The CDR3 DNA follows: TGTGCCAGCAGCTTAGAAGGGGCGGGGAACATTCAGTACTTC. Complete variable domain (other parts from reference TRBV11-3 and TRBJ2-4): EAGVVQSPRYKIIEKKQPVAFWCNPISGHNTLYWYLQNLGQGPELLIRYENEEAVDDSQLPKDRFSAERLKGVDSTLKIQPAELGDSAVYLCASSLEGAGNIQYFGAGTRLSVL.